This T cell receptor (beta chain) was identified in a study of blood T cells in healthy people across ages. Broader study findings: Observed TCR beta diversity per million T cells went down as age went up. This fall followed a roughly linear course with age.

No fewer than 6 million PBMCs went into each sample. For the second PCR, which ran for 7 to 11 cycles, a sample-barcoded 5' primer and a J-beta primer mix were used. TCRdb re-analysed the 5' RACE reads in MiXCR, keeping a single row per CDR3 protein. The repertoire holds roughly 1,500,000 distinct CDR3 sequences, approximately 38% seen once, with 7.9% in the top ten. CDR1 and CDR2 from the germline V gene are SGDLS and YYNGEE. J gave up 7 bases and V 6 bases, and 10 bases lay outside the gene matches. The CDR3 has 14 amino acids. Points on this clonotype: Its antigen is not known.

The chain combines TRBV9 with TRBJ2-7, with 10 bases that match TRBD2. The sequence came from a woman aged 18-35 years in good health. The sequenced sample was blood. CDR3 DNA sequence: TGTGCCAGCACTAGCGGGGGCGGTAGGAATGAGCAGTACTTC. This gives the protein CASTSGGGRNEQYF.